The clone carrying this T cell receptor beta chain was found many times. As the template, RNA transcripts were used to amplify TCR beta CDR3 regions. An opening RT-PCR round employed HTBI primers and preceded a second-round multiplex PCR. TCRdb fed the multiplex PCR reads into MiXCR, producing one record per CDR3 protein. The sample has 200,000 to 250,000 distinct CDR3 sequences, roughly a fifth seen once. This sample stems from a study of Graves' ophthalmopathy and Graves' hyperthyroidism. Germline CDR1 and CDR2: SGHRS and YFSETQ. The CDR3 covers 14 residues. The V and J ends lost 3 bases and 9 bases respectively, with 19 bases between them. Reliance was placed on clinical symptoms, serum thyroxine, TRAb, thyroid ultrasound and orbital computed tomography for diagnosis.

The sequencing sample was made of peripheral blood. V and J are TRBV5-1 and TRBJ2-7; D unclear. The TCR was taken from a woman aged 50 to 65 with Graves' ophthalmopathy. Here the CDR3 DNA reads TGCGCCAGCAGCTCCCCTGGATCCAATGTGGGGCAGTACTTC. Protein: CASSSPGSNVGQYF.